What follows describes a single T cell receptor (beta chain). Per the original data handling: For nucleated cells, counts were estimated from reference gene primer amplification. Sequencing used immunoSEQ multiplex PCR; TCRdb keeps in-frame clones, though not all of them. The DNA was the basis for D and trimming; V, J and clone size are from that table. The repertoire holds a few hundred thousand clones, with around 82% as singletons. This CDR3 is built from 15 residues. The ends were cut back, 1 base at V and 8 bases at J, with 17 bases in the middle. CDR1 is LGHNA, CDR2 YNFKEQ, per germline. This record comes from a study of blood T cell repertoires in COVID-19. About the research overall: Researchers got acute and convalescent COVID-19 samples from the United States, Italy and Spain. Sample material is recorded as cDNA or gDNA derived from T cells, B-cell-depleted T cells, or PBMCs.

The sequence derives from a woman in her fifties or sixties with acute or convalescent COVID-19. The rearrangement links TRBV4-2 to TRBJ1-2, with TRBD1 as a possible D gene (5 bases). The sequencing sample was made of peripheral blood. The CDR3 region has the DNA TGTGCCAGCAGCCAAGCCGCAGGGATTTCTCGGGGCTACACCTTC. This codes for CASSQAAGISRGYTF.